One sample yielded the 11 T cell receptor beta chains listed below, sequenced in a study of metastatic and nonmetastatic thyroid tumors. No patient had received any treatment before thyroid surgery. TCRdb re-analyzed the PCR reads through MiXCR. Among fewer than 25,000 clones, more than 15% were seen once, and the ten largest hold 2.7%. Sequencing used adjacent normal tissue. These receptors all come from a male donor with papillary thyroid cancer or a benign thyroid nodule (not recorded which). Some clones in this sample may be carry-over from other donors' samples.

This clone showed up many times. The chain recombines TRBV7-9 with TRBJ2-2; a possible D gene is TRBD2 (6 bases). The germline V gene has CDR1 SEHNR and CDR2 FQNEAQ (reference sequence). This CDR3 region has 14 residues. The V gene lost 4 bases and the J gene lost 3 bases, with 9 bases spanning the gap. CDR3 residues: CASSSRGYTGELFF. CDR3 sequence (DNA): TGTGCCAGCAGCTCCCGGGGGTACACCGGGGAGCTGTTTTTT.

The V call is TRBV12-3 or TRBV12-4, the J call TRBJ1-2, with 8 bases matching TRBD1. CDR3 length equals 14 residues. J gave up 4 bases and V 4 bases, and 5 bases lay outside the gene matches. The CDR3, as DNA: TGTGCCAGCAGTTCCGGACAGGGCGGCTATGGCTACACCTTC. Its translation is CASSSGQGGYGYTF.

This clone qualifies as medium-sized. V is TRBV6-1 and J is TRBJ2-7, with TRBD2 matching 13 bases. CDR1 and CDR2 (germline): MNHNS, SASEGT. CDR3 size: 15 residues. Trimming cost V 6 bases and J 2 bases; bases outside gene matches: 4. This CDR3 reads CASRAGTSGAYEQYF. CDR3 DNA sequence: TGTGCCAGCAGAGCCGGGACTAGCGGGGCCTACGAGCAGTACTTC.

This clone was observed at least ten times. The chain combines TRBV4-1 with TRBJ2-3; D gene uncertain. From germline, CDR1 is MGHRA and CDR2 YSYEKL. This CDR3 region has 14 residues. Trimming pared 0 bases from V and 3 bases from J, leaving 7 bases between. The CDR3 DNA follows: TGCGCCAGCAGCCAAGATATCGGTACAGATACGCAGTATTTT. Its protein is CASSQDIGTDTQYF.

This chain links TRBV6-1 with TRBJ2-7, with 7 bases lining up with TRBD1. Germline CDR1 and CDR2: MNHNS and SASEGT. CDR3 length equals 14 residues. J gave up 4 bases and V 10 bases, and 13 bases lay outside the gene matches. The CDR3 here is CAISPGQCEYEQYF. In DNA form, the CDR3 reads TGTGCCATCAGCCCGGGACAGTGTGAATACGAGCAGTACTTC.

This clone counts as medium-sized. The V gene is TRBV6-2 or TRBV6-3, the J gene TRBJ2-7, with 11 bases identical to TRBD1. The CDR3 is 16 residues long. Germline V lookup: CDR1 MNHEY, CDR2 SVGEGT. J gave up 0 bases and V 5 bases, and 6 bases lay outside the gene matches. The CDR3: CASSGSGTGGSYEQYV. The CDR3 coding sequence is TGTGCCAGCAGTGGATCCGGGACAGGGGGCTCCTACGAGCAGTACGTC.

In its sample, this clone ranks as medium-sized. The DNA for the CDR3 is TGTGCCAGCGGCTGGGGACCCTCTGGGGCCAACGTCCTGACTTTC. Protein: CASGWGPSGANVLTF. This chain connects TRBV6-1 to TRBJ2-6, with D perhaps assigned TRBD1 or TRBD2 (5 bases each). Germline V gives CDR1 MNHNS, CDR2 SASEGT. V was pared by 8 bases and J by 0 bases, with 11 bases between. The CDR3 is made up of 15 amino acids.

This clone was counted many times. The J gene is TRBJ1-2, the V gene TRBV20-1; D is perhaps TRBD1 (5 bases). This CDR3 has 12 residues. Between the trimmed V and J ends, which lost 6 bases and 8 bases, there was a span of 16 bases. Germline CDR1 is DFQATT and CDR2 is SNEGSKA (reference sequence). CDR3: CSAGRAGRGYTF. CDR3 bases: TGCAGTGCGGGTCGGGCAGGGAGAGGCTACACCTTC.

In its sample, this clone was seen many times. The J gene is TRBJ2-5, the V gene TRBV28; maybe TRBD2 (6 bases). The CDR3 spans 16 residues. Germline V gene lookup returns CDR1 MDHEN and CDR2 SYDVKM. Trimming pared 7 bases from V and 2 bases from J, leaving 20 bases between. CDR3 residues: CASTSLKEGLQETQYF. CDR3 in DNA: TGTGCCAGCACTTCGCTAAAGGAGGGGCTACAAGAGACCCAGTACTTC. The full variable domain, completed using reference TRBV28 and TRBJ2-5, is DVKVTQSSRYLVKRTGEKVFLECVQDMDHENMFWYRQDPGLGLRLIYFSYDVKMKEKGDIPEGYSVSREKKERFSLILESASTNQTSMYLCASTSLKEGLQETQYFGPGTRLLVL.

This clone qualifies as medium-sized (0.01 to 0.1%). The chain links TRBV24-1 to TRBJ2-1; TRBD2 matches at 8 bases. Germline values: CDR1 KGHDR, CDR2 SFDVKD. The V and J ends lost 5 bases and 8 bases, in that order; junction bases with no gene match: 10. The CDR3 extends over 15 amino acids. The CDR3 region has the DNA TGTGCCACCAGTGCCCTGGGGCTAGCGGGCGATGAGCAGTTCTTC. Translated: CATSALGLAGDEQFF.

In the case of this clone: Here the CDR3 omits its conserved ending phenylalanine or tryptophan, so a read error is the likely source. The chain employs TRBV5-1 and TRBJ2-2; 8 bases agree with TRBD2. There are 15 residues in the CDR3. Trimming removed 1 base from V and 4 bases from J; junction bases left unmatched: 3. Germline lookup yields CDR1 SGHRS and CDR2 YFSETQ. CDR3 nucleotide sequence: TGCGCCAGCAGCTTGCTAGCGGGTGGCACCGGGGAGCTGTTTTCT. Translating it yields CASSLLAGGTGELFS.